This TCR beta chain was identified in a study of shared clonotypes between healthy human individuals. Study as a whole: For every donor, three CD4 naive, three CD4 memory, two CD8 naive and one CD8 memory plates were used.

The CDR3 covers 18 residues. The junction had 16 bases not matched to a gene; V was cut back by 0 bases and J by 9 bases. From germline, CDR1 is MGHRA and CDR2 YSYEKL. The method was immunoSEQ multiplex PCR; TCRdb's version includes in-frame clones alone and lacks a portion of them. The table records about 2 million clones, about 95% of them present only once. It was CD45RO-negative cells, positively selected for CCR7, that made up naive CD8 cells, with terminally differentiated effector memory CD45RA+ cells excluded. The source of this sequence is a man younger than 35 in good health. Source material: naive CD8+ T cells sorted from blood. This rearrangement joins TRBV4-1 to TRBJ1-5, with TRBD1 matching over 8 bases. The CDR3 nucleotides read TGCGCCAGCAGCCAAGATGATCCGGCAACAGGGGGATATTTGCCCCAGCATTTT. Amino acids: CASSQDDPATGGYLPQHF.